Sequencing of this T cell receptor beta chain was carried out in a study of blood T cell repertoires in COVID-19. In the study overall: PBMCs, B-cell-depleted T cells, or T cells provided the cDNA or gDNA that made up the material.

J was trimmed by 2 bases and V by 4 bases; bases with no gene match: 7. There are 15 residues in the CDR3. Germline V gene data show CDR1 as SGHNT and CDR2 as YYREEE (reference sequence). Clones were sequenced by immunoSEQ multiplex PCR, and TCRdb holds only the in-frame ones, with some missing. The sample holds about 110,000 clones, roughly 84% seen once. The receptor's source is a human donor in a cohort sampled during active COVID-19. The gene calls are TRBV5-4 and TRBJ2-5; 8 bases fit TRBD1. Specimen: peripheral blood. This CDR3 reads CASSLMTGVQETQYF. CDR3 DNA: TGTGCCAGCAGCCTAATGACAGGGGTGCAAGAGACCCAGTACTTC.